The 18 T cell receptor beta chains given below trace back to one sample, sequenced in a study of Tregs in tolerant kidney transplant recipients. Data came from immunoSEQ multiplex PCR; TCRdb stores just in-frame clones and leaves some out. This sample lists over 25,000 clones; its ten largest clones have about 7.6%. This material consisted of CD8+ T cells from blood, taken before the transplant. These receptors all stem from a human donor who received a combined kidney and bone marrow transplant.

Comments on this clone: The read finishes 3 residues shy of the CDR3 end, and the germline J gene is used to complete it. The V and J genes are TRBV29-1 and TRBJ1-5; possibly TRBD1 for D (5 bases). Trimming shortened V by 0 bases and J by 7 bases, and 10 bases separated the two germline ends. The CDR3 is 13 residues long. Germline V gene lookup returns CDR1 SQVTM and CDR2 ANQGSEA. CDR3 bases read: TGCAGCGTTGAAGATGGATGGGGCCAGCCC. Residues: CSVEDGWGQP. The full CDR3 protein reads CSVEDGWGQPQHF.

Here the CDR3 reads CASSLPRQGSLNTEAFF. The sequenced CDR3 bases are TGCGCCAGCAGCTTGCCTAGACAGGGAAGTTTGAACACTGAA. The chain carries TRBV5-1 and TRBJ1-1, with TRBD1 identical over 7 bases. The read finishes 3 residues shy of the CDR3 end, and the germline J gene is used to complete it. CDR1 and CDR2 (germline): SGHRS, YFSETQ. The junction had 9 bases not matched to a gene; V was cut back by 1 base and J by 0 bases. The CDR3 totals 17 residues.

Remarks on this clone: The missing CDR3 end, 3 residues past where the read stops, is filled in from the germline J gene. The chain joins TRBV2 to TRBJ1-2; D may be TRBD1 (6 bases). With 10 bases removed from V and 0 bases from J, the gap between germline ends came to 15 bases. This CDR3 has 14 residues. In germline, CDR1 is SNHLY, CDR2 FYNNEI. The sequenced CDR3 bases are TGTGCCATCCCATGGGGGCAAGCTAACTATGGC. It encodes CAIPWGQANYG. The whole CDR3 reads CAIPWGQANYGYTF.

On this clone: Coverage ceases 3 residues before the CDR3 finishes, and the germline J gene fills in the end. The V and J genes are TRBV5-1 and TRBJ1-2; 9 bases line up with TRBD1. CDR1 and CDR2 (germline): SGHRS, YFSETQ. J lost 3 bases, V lost 3 bases, and 6 bases had no gene match. CDR3 size: 15 residues. CDR3 sequence reads: CASSSQGAPDYGYTF. Partial CDR3 DNA: TGCGCCAGCAGCTCACAGGGGGCCCCGGACTATGGC.

With regard to this clone: The read ends 3 residues before the CDR3 terminus; that terminus is restored from the germline J gene. The chain carries TRBV19 and TRBJ1-5; 10 bases fit TRBD1. The V segment lost 7 bases and the J segment 6 bases; nucleotides outside the gene matches: 3. Germline CDR1 LNHDA, CDR2 SQIVND (reference sequence). CDR3 length: 13 amino acids. This CDR3 is CASKGQGFQPQHF. Incomplete CDR3 DNA: TGTGCCAGTAAGGGACAGGGGTTTCAGCCC.

As concerns this clone: The sequenced fragment ends 3 residues before the CDR3 boundary, so the rest is inferred from the germline J gene. V gene TRBV5-3 combines with J gene TRBJ2-1; the D is unclear. TRBV5-3 is assigned to the ORF class and has an uncertain function. This CDR3 region has 15 residues. Deletions cut 2 bases from V and 4 bases from J, with 13 bases between. Incomplete CDR3 DNA: TGTGCCAGAAGCTTCCTTAAGACACCGTACAATGAG. This gives the protein CARSFLKTPYNE. The CDR3 in its entirety is CARSFLKTPYNEQFF.

Comments on this clone: The read gets to within 3 residues of the CDR3 end, and the germline J gene fills in the rest. The chain links TRBV19 to TRBJ1-5, with TRBD1 matching over 8 bases. The CDR3 is made up of 15 amino acids. Per the germline V gene, CDR1 is LNHDA and CDR2 is SQIVND (reference sequence). V shed 7 bases and J 1 base; nucleotides not matched to a gene: 6. CDR3 residues: CASMGTGYSNQPQHF. Incomplete CDR3 DNA: TGTGCCAGTATGGGGACAGGCTACAGCAATCAGCCC.

For this clone: Sequencing ends 3 residues short of the CDR3 end; the germline J gene provides the rest. The rearrangement joins TRBV6-1 to TRBJ1-4, with D unresolved. The CDR3 is 15 amino acids. Trimming shortened V by 3 bases and J by 4 bases, and 12 bases separated the two germline ends. From germline, CDR1 is MNHNS and CDR2 SASEGT. CDR3 loop: CASSDTLGVNEKLFF. The DNA read from the CDR3 is TGTGCCAGCAGTGATACACTCGGGGTTAATGAAAAA.

Worth noting for this clone: With the read ending 3 residues before the CDR3 end, the germline J gene is used to fill in that end. The rearrangement joins TRBV7-9 to TRBJ2-7; 9 bases map to TRBD1. With V trimmed by 6 bases and J by 6 bases, 9 bases remained unmatched. Germline V gene data show CDR1 as SEHNR and CDR2 as FQNEAQ (reference sequence). The CDR3 is 14 amino acids. The DNA read from the CDR3 is TGTGCCAGCAGGAAAGGACAGGGGTCACTCGAG. Its translation is CASRKGQGSLE. The whole CDR3 reads CASRKGQGSLEQYF.

As for this clone: The CDR3 end falls 3 residues outside the read, so it is completed with the germline J gene. The chain is built from TRBV20-1 and TRBJ1-1, with D unresolved. The V end was cut by 0 bases, the J end by 0 bases, with 8 bases between. The germline gives CDR1 DFQATT, CDR2 SNEGSKA (reference sequence). The CDR3 consists of 14 residues. The CDR3 sequence is CSARDEGLNTEAFF. CDR3 DNA (partial): TGCAGTGCTAGAGACGAGGGCCTGAACACTGAA.

On this clone itself: The missing CDR3 end, 3 residues past where the read stops, is filled in from the germline J gene. This chain uses TRBV5-1 with TRBJ1-1; D gene uncertain. The germline V gene encodes CDR1 SGHRS and CDR2 YFSETQ. V was cut by 0 bases and J by 4 bases, with 16 bases left in between. The CDR3 loop spans 16 amino acids. This chain's CDR3 is CASSLEDGFRLTEAFF. The sequenced part of the CDR3 DNA is TGCGCCAGCAGCTTGGAGGATGGTTTTAGACTCACTGAA.

With regard to this clone: The DNA ends 3 residues before the CDR3 does, and the rest of the CDR3 is filled in from the germline J gene. The rearrangement uses TRBV19 and TRBJ1-2, with a weak D call TRBD1 (6 bases). Germline CDR1 reads LNHDA; CDR2 reads SQIVND (reference sequence). The CDR3 has 15 residues. V was pared by 7 bases and J by 1 base, with 16 bases between. Partial CDR3 DNA: TGTGCCAGTACCGTCCTCGGGACACTTAACTATGGC. Amino acids: CASTVLGTLNYG. The whole CDR3 region reads CASTVLGTLNYGYTF.

As concerns this clone: The read finishes 3 residues shy of the CDR3 end, and the germline J gene is used to complete it. This sequence joins TRBV7-9 and TRBJ1-2; 7 nucleotides match TRBD1. The CDR3 spans 14 residues. Per the germline V gene, CDR1 is SEHNR and CDR2 is FQNEAQ (reference sequence). CDR3 DNA (partial): TGTGCCAGCAGCTTAGCTGGAGGGGGCGAGGGC. Amino acid sequence: CASSLAGGGEG. The CDR3 reads in full as CASSLAGGGEGYTF.

Turning to this clone: Coverage ceases 3 residues before the CDR3 finishes, and the germline J gene fills in the end. V gene TRBV13 combines with J gene TRBJ2-7; TRBD1 matches at 9 bases. V shed 5 bases, J shed 0 bases, and the junction held 17 bases outside the gene matches. The CDR3 is made up of 19 amino acids. CDR1 and CDR2 from the germline V gene are PRHDT and FYEKMQ (reference sequence). CDR3 DNA, as far as it was read: TGTGCCAGCAGCCCCTCCCCCGGGACAGGGACGGGGCCCTCCTACGAG. Protein product: CASSPSPGTGTGPSYE. The full CDR3 reads CASSPSPGTGTGPSYEQYF.

A remark on this clone: With the read ending 3 residues before the CDR3 end, the germline J gene is used to fill in that end. J is TRBJ1-1 and V is TRBV11-2, with D tentatively TRBD1 (6 bases). This CDR3 contains 15 residues. With 1 base removed from V and 1 base from J, the gap between germline ends came to 10 bases. Germline CDR1 and CDR2: SGHAT and FQNNGV. This CDR3 is CASSLGGGANTEAFF. The CDR3 DNA, read in part, is TGTGCCAGCAGCTTAGGTGGGGGCGCGAACACTGAA. The entire variable domain, with the rest obtained from reference TRBV11-2 and TRBJ1-1, is as follows: EAGVAQSPRYKIIEKRQSVAFWCNPISGHATLYWYQQILGQGPKLLIQFQNNGVVDDSQLPKDRFSAERLKGVDSTLKIQPAKLEDSAVYLCASSLGGGANTEAFFGQGTRLTVV.

CDR3 region: CAWAGRGTGNQPQHF. Partial CDR3 DNA: TGTGCCTGGGCAGGACGTGGGACTGGTAATCAGCCC. The chain combines TRBV30 with TRBJ1-5; a weak D match, TRBD1 (5 bases). The sequenced fragment ends 3 residues before the CDR3 boundary, so the rest is inferred from the germline J gene. The CDR3 runs to 15 residues. Germline lookup yields CDR1 GTSNPN and CDR2 SVGIG (reference sequence). Trimming took 5 bases from V and 4 from J, leaving 18 bases between them.

For this clone: Read data end 3 residues before the CDR3 end; the end is taken from the germline J gene. V and J are TRBV19 and TRBJ1-3, with a tentative D call TRBD1 (6 bases). This CDR3 contains 15 residues. Per germline, CDR1 LNHDA and CDR2 SQIVND (reference sequence). V was pared by 5 bases and J by 6 bases, with 17 bases between. The CDR3 sequence: CASSPAGAGENTIYF. The CDR3 DNA, read in part, is TGTGCCAGTAGTCCCGCAGGGGCGGGTGAAAACACC.

On this clone itself: The sequence runs out 3 residues before the end of the CDR3; the remainder is reconstructed from the germline J gene. The V gene is TRBV29-1, the J gene TRBJ2-1, with TRBD1 matching over 8 bases. The CDR3 has 14 amino acids. Germline CDR1 reads SQVTM; CDR2 reads ANQGSEA. J was trimmed by 9 bases and V by 2 bases; bases with no gene match: 9. The CDR3 bases that were read are TGCAGCGTTGAATTAGGCAGGACAGGGCGTGAG. It translates to CSVELGRTGRE. The entire CDR3 is CSVELGRTGREQFF.